This T cell receptor (beta chain) was sequenced during a study of spatial heterogeneity in lung cancer. Study information: Alpha-chain sequences were consistently detected in smaller numbers than beta-chain sequences.

Points from the study as a whole: Counts of expanded alpha and beta TCRs within tumors tracked the tumor nonsynonymous mutation count.

Trimming took 7 bases from V and 5 from J; bases not matched to a gene: 10. This CDR3 spans 14 amino acids. CDR1 MNHEY and CDR2 SVGAGI come from the germline V gene. From the 5' RACE reads, TCRdb called clonotypes with MiXCR, one entry per CDR3 protein. The data hold 20,000 to 25,000 distinct CDR3 sequences, with 8.8% observed a single time. This clonotype was seen once. The antigen is not known. A read error may be the cause here, since a much bigger clone is one base away. As to time point: sample taken at primary tumor resection. The authors sequenced whole RNA from tumor, nontumor lung or frozen PBMC without sorting.

This clonotype was obtained from a male donor with early-stage non-small cell lung cancer. The J gene is TRBJ2-7, the V gene TRBV6-5, with 8 bases fitting TRBD1. This specimen consisted of lung tumor tissue, obtained at surgery. Written as DNA, the CDR3 is TGTGCCAGCAAAGGGGACAGGCTATTCAACGAGCAGTACTTC. Its translation is CASKGDRLFNEQYF.